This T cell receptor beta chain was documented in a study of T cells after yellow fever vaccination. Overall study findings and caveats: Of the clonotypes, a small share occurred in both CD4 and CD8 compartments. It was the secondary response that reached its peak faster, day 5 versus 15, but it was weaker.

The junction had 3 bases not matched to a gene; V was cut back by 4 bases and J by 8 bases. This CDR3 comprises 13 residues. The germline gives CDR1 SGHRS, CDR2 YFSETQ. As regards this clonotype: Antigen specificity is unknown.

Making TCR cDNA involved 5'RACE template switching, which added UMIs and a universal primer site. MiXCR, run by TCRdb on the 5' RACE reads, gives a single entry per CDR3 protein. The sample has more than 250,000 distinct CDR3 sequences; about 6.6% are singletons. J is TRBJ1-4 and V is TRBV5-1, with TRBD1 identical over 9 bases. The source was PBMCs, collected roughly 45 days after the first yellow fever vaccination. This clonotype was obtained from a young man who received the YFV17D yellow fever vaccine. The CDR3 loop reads CASSTGQGEKLFF. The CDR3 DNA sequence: TGCGCCAGCAGCACTGGACAGGGGGAAAAACTGTTTTTT.